The 11 T cell receptor beta chains given below trace back to one sample, sequenced in a study of T cells in Graves' hyperthyroidism and ophthalmopathy. Amplified TCR beta CDR3 regions came from RNA transcripts. A set of HTBI primers served as the primers for a first-round RT-PCR of the TCR CDR3. Each CDR3 protein is one row after TCRdb ran MiXCR on the multiplex PCR reads. In the table there are hundreds of thousands of distinct CDR3 sequences, roughly 13% of which are singletons. The sequencing input was blood. The receptors come from a woman aged 30 to 39 with Graves' hyperthyroidism that later progressed to Graves' ophthalmopathy.

This clonotype appeared many times. CDR3 bases: TGTGCCAGCCTGGATCTAGGGGGGGCCTCGGATGAGCAGTTCTTC. Translation gives CASLDLGGASDEQFF. The chain uses TRBV28 and TRBJ2-1, with D maybe TRBD2 (7 bases). The CDR3 runs to 15 residues. Germline CDR1 MDHEN, CDR2 SYDVKM. Deletions cut 8 bases from V and 8 bases from J, with 22 bases between.

Here the CDR3 DNA reads TGCAGTGCTAGAGAACGGGTTGGCAATCAGCCCCAGCATTTT. Amino acids: CSARERVGNQPQHF. V gene TRBV20-1 combines with J gene TRBJ1-5; D ambiguous. This CDR3 has 14 amino acids. Germline CDR1 reads DFQATT; CDR2 reads SNEGSKA (reference sequence). Trimming removed 0 bases at V and 2 bases at J, with 8 bases between.

As for this clonotype: Given a much more abundant clone one base away, this may be a read error. The genes are TRBV13 and TRBJ2-3; 7 bases line up with TRBD2. The CDR3 loop spans 16 amino acids. Germline CDR1 is PRHDT and CDR2 is FYEKMQ (reference sequence). Here the CDR3 DNA reads TGTGCCGGCAGAAGTCCGGGGCGGGAGATTGCAGATACGCAGTATTTT. This gives the protein CAGRSPGREIADTQYF.

V gene TRBV7-2 combines with J gene TRBJ2-2, with 8 bases identical to TRBD2. Per germline, CDR1 SGHTA and CDR2 FQGNSA. The CDR3 covers 17 residues. The ends lost 6 bases at V and 2 bases at J; junction bases unmatched: 11. The CDR3 region has the DNA TGTGCCAGCAGTTTCCCAGCGGGAGAGATTAACACCGGGGAGCTGTTTTTT. Residues: CASSFPAGEINTGELFF.

This clonotype was found many times. V is TRBV2 and J is TRBJ2-5, with TRBD1 matching over 9 bases. Germline CDR1 is SNHLY and CDR2 is FYNNEI. The CDR3 length is 14 residues. The V and J ends lost 7 bases and 2 bases, in that order; junction bases with no gene match: 5. CDR3 sequence: CASNRDRGQETQYF. CDR3 nucleotide sequence: TGTGCCAGCAATAGAGACAGGGGGCAAGAGACCCAGTACTTC.

This clonotype was recorded many times. The J gene is TRBJ2-7, the V gene TRBV15, with D perhaps TRBD1 (6 bases). Germline CDR1 and CDR2: LNHNV and YYDKDF (reference sequence). The germline V and J ends were trimmed by 6 bases and 0 bases, with 21 bases remaining between them. The CDR3 is 17 residues long. The CDR3 protein is CATRPDVGTPSSYEQYF. Written as DNA, the CDR3 is TGTGCCACCAGGCCCGACGTGGGGACACCGAGCTCCTACGAGCAGTACTTC.

CDR3 in DNA: TGCAGTGCTAGATTATTCGACGGGAACACTGAAGCTTTCTTT. Translation: CSARLFDGNTEAFF. This chain connects TRBV20-1 to TRBJ1-1; D ambiguous. Germline-derived CDR1 and CDR2 are DFQATT and SNEGSKA (reference sequence). The CDR3 spans 14 residues. Trimming removed 2 bases at V and 1 base at J, with 11 bases between.

This clonotype was found many times. The V and J genes are TRBV27 and TRBJ2-1; 16 bases are a match to TRBD2. Losses at the gene ends were 5 bases for V and 9 bases for J; bases not matched to a gene: 4. The CDR3 runs 15 residues. Germline V gene sequence: CDR1 MNHEY, CDR2 SMNVEV (reference sequence). The CDR3 DNA sequence: TGTGCCAGCAGTGGGGGGACTAGCGGGAGGGGTGAGCAGTTCTTC. It codes for CASSGGTSGRGEQFF.

This clonotype showed up many times. This chain uses TRBV20-1 with TRBJ2-5; D not resolved. Trimming left V 3 bases short and J 5 bases short, with 10 bases between. The length of the CDR3 is 12 residues. Germline lookup yields CDR1 DFQATT and CDR2 SNEGSKA (reference sequence). The CDR3 DNA follows: TGCAGTGCTAGCGCCGAGATGGAGACCCAGTACTTC. Encoded protein: CSASAEMETQYF.

This clonotype showed up many times. The chain couples TRBV19 to TRBJ2-3; 8 bases map to TRBD1. CDR1 and CDR2 (germline): LNHDA, SQIVND (reference sequence). V trimming: 7 bases; J trimming: 6 bases; junction bases outside the gene matches: 12. This CDR3 is built from 15 residues. CDR3 bases: TGTGCCAGTACCCTAAGACAGGGGCCGCCCGATACGCAGTATTTT. It codes for CASTLRQGPPDTQYF. The full variable domain, its missing parts supplied by reference TRBV19 and TRBJ2-3, is DGGITQSPKYLFRKEGQNVTLSCEQNLNHDAMYWYRQDPGQGLRLIYYSQIVNDFQKGDIAEGYSVSREKKESFPLTVTSAQKNPTAFYLCASTLRQGPPDTQYFGPGTRLTVL.

This clonotype was observed many times. The chain is built from TRBV7-9 and TRBJ2-2; possibly TRBD2 for D (5 bases). The CDR3 length is 15 residues. The germline V gene has CDR1 SEHNR and CDR2 FQNEAQ (reference sequence). With 2 bases removed from V and 5 bases from J, the gap between germline ends came to 12 bases. DNA of the CDR3: TGTGCCAGCAGCTTACCCTTCTCGGGGACCGGGGAGCTGTTTTTT. This sequence encodes CASSLPFSGTGELFF.